The sequence of this TCR beta chain was determined in a study of blood T cells in healthy people across ages. Unmatched junction bases numbered 7, after V lost 5 bases and J lost 3 bases. CDR1 MDHEN and CDR2 SYDVKM come from the germline V gene. CDR3 size: 16 residues. A second about 6 to 11 cycle PCR used barcoded and J-beta primers. From the 5' RACE reads, TCRdb called clonotypes with MiXCR, one entry per CDR3 protein. The profile shows about 640,000 distinct CDR3 sequences, around 54% of them singletons. With each sample, at least 5 micrograms of total RNA were extracted. This sequence originates from a man in his 60s in good health. The chain is built from TRBV28 and TRBJ2-1, with 10 bases matching TRBD1. The sequenced sample consisted of blood. The CDR3 coding sequence is TGTGCCAGCAGTCTGGGGACAGGGGTTCTCTACAATGAGCAGTTCTTC. Translation gives CASSLGTGVLYNEQFF.